The 15 T cell receptor beta chains below were found in one sample sequenced in a study of identical twins. TCRdb used MiXCR to reprocess the 5' RACE reads, holding one entry per CDR3 protein. The sample holds 450,000 to 650,000 distinct CDR3 sequences, 13% to 15% seen once. A further study also used this sample, focusing on yellow fever vaccine responses in identical twins.

Sample: CD4+ T cells sorted from blood. These receptors all come from a woman between 18 and 29 years old in good health.

This clonotype was seen more than once but under ten times. V and J are TRBV6-5 and TRBJ1-2; no reliable D call. Looked up from germline, CDR1 is MNHEY and CDR2 is SVGAGI. V was cut by 2 bases and J by 8 bases, with 21 bases left in between. This CDR3 is built from 16 residues. The CDR3 sequence is CASSYRPYSDPGGYTF. DNA of the CDR3: TGTGCCAGCAGTTACCGCCCTTACTCAGATCCCGGGGGCTACACCTTC.

This clonotype was detected a few times. The chain uses TRBV7-2 and TRBJ1-5; D perhaps matches TRBD1 (5 bases). V was shortened by 5 bases and J by 2 bases, with 16 bases between the two germline ends. The CDR3 has 16 residues. CDR1 and CDR2 (germline): SGHTA, FQGNSA. In DNA, the CDR3 is TGTGCCAGCAGCGCACAACAGGTGTGGGGCAATCAGCCCCAGCATTTT. Its protein product is CASSAQQVWGNQPQHF. The full variable domain, completed using reference TRBV7-2 and TRBJ1-5, is GAGVSQSPSNKVTEKGKDVELRCDPISGHTALYWYRQSLGQGLEFLIYFQGNSAPDKSGLPSDRFSAERTGGSVSTLTIQRTQQEDSAVYLCASSAQQVWGNQPQHFGDGTRLSIL.

The V gene is TRBV29-1, the J gene TRBJ2-2, with D unresolved. Germline V lookup: CDR1 SQVTM, CDR2 ANQGSEA. This CDR3 region has 13 residues. The V gene lost 4 bases and the J gene lost 2 bases, with 8 bases spanning the gap. The CDR3 bases are TGCAGCGTTGCCCACGGAAACACCGGGGAGCTGTTTTTT. This codes for CSVAHGNTGELFF.

This rearrangement joins TRBV7-8 to TRBJ2-1; tentatively, D is TRBD2 (5 bases). Trimming pared 0 bases from V and 5 bases from J, leaving 8 bases between. The germline V gene encodes CDR1 SGHVS and CDR2 FQNEAQ. The length of the CDR3 is 14 residues. CDR3 protein: CASSLATRNNEQFF. The DNA for the CDR3 is TGTGCCAGCAGCTTAGCAACTAGGAACAATGAGCAGTTCTTC.

The chain carries TRBV20-1 and TRBJ2-7; D possibly matches TRBD1 or TRBD2 (5 bases each). CDR3 length equals 14 residues. The V gene lost 2 bases and the J gene lost 0 bases, with 11 bases spanning the gap. Germline CDR1 DFQATT, CDR2 SNEGSKA (reference sequence). Here the CDR3 DNA reads TGCAGTGCTAGATCCCCCGGGACCTCCTACGAGCAGTACTTC. Amino acid sequence: CSARSPGTSYEQYF.

This clonotype has more than one count but fewer than ten. For the CDR3, the DNA is TGTGCCAGCAGCACTAGGGCGGGACAGATTGAAGCTTTCTTT. Its protein is CASSTRAGQIEAFF. V and J are TRBV7-9 and TRBJ1-1, with 7 bases aligning to TRBD1. The germline V gene encodes CDR1 SEHNR and CDR2 FQNEAQ (reference sequence). This CDR3 is 14 amino acids long. The V and J ends lost 5 bases and 7 bases, in that order; junction bases with no gene match: 10.

The sample holds many counts of this clonotype. The gene calls are TRBV24-1 and TRBJ2-1, with 10 positions matching TRBD2. Unmatched junction bases numbered 9, after V lost 4 bases and J lost 7 bases. The germline gives CDR1 KGHDR, CDR2 SFDVKD. There are 16 residues in the CDR3. The CDR3 DNA is TGTGCCACCAGTGACCAGGGACTAGCGTCACGGAATGAGCAGTTCTTC. This gives the protein CATSDQGLASRNEQFF.

The chain has TRBV15 and TRBJ2-3; tentative D call: TRBD2 (7 bases). Between the trimmed V and J ends, which lost 1 base and 2 bases, there was a span of 16 bases. Germline CDR1 reads LNHNV; CDR2 reads YYDKDF (reference sequence). The CDR3 loop spans 17 amino acids. The DNA of the CDR3 is TGTGCCACCAGCAGAGCGTCGGCGGGGGCCTTCACAGATACGCAGTATTTT. This gives the protein CATSRASAGAFTDTQYF.

This chain uses TRBV10-3 with TRBJ2-2, with D tentatively TRBD1 (6 bases). The germline V gene has CDR1 ENHRY and CDR2 SYGVKD. This CDR3 is built from 16 residues. V lost 3 bases and J lost 1, with 12 bases in between. The CDR3 reads CAISESGAQNTGELFF. As DNA, the CDR3 is TGTGCCATCAGTGAATCAGGGGCGCAGAACACCGGGGAGCTGTTTTTT.

This clonotype was seen many times. The V and J genes are TRBV12-3 or TRBV12-4 and TRBJ1-2; D is uncertain. V was cut by 8 bases and J by 8 bases, with 18 bases left in between. The CDR3 length is 13 residues. The CDR3 reads CASGTLGRKGYTF. The CDR3 DNA reads TGTGCCAGCGGAACCTTAGGACGGAAGGGCTACACCTTC.

This clonotype has a handful of counts. The chain has TRBV2 and TRBJ2-5; TRBD2 matches at 11 bases. The CDR3 runs 16 residues. CDR1 SNHLY and CDR2 FYNNEI come from the germline V gene. V trimming: 3 bases; J trimming: 1 base; junction bases outside the gene matches: 4. The CDR3 spells CASSDLGLAVQETQYF. The CDR3 coding sequence is TGTGCCAGCAGTGACCTGGGACTAGCGGTCCAAGAGACCCAGTACTTC.

This clonotype was detected a few times. The chain links TRBV24-1 to TRBJ2-3; D is unclear. The V and J ends lost 5 bases and 4 bases respectively, with 9 bases between them. The CDR3 runs 13 residues. From germline, CDR1 is KGHDR and CDR2 SFDVKD. The CDR3 region has the DNA TGTGCCACCAGTGTTAGGAAGGCAGATACGCAGTATTTT. It specifies CATSVRKADTQYF.

This clonotype has just a few counts. The genes are TRBV7-9 and TRBJ2-7; a weak D match, TRBD2 (6 bases). The CDR3 consists of 15 residues. Per the germline V gene, CDR1 is SEHNR and CDR2 is FQNEAQ (reference sequence). The ends were cut back, 0 bases at V and 4 bases at J, with 13 bases in the middle. The CDR3 reads CASSLAGSVVYEQYF. CDR3 in DNA: TGTGCCAGCAGCTTAGCCGGGAGCGTGGTGTACGAGCAGTACTTC.

This clonotype was recorded a few times. This chain connects TRBV24-1 to TRBJ2-2; D remains unclear. This CDR3 contains 19 residues. Trimming left V 4 bases short and J 6 bases short, with 26 bases between. Germline CDR1 is KGHDR and CDR2 is SFDVKD. As DNA, the CDR3 is TGTGCCACCAGTGAAACCCCCCTCTTGAGTTTCGCTGGGCCCGGGGAGCTGTTTTTT. It specifies CATSETPLLSFAGPGELFF.

This clonotype was observed at least ten times. The J gene is TRBJ1-3, the V gene TRBV12-3 or TRBV12-4; D perhaps matches TRBD1 (5 bases). The CDR3 runs 16 residues. V lost 8 bases to trimming and J lost 3 bases, with 20 bases between them. This CDR3 is CASSTQGLLGGNTIYF. CDR3 DNA: TGTGCCAGCTCCACTCAGGGACTTTTAGGTGGAAACACCATATATTTT.